This T cell receptor beta chain is drawn from a study of spatial heterogeneity in lung cancer (dated by TCRdb to the late 2010s). For the study in its entirety: Beta-chain transcripts were consistently detected in greater numbers than alpha-chain transcripts, which likely reflected higher beta-chain transcript abundance. In the raw uncorrected reads, each unique combination of TCR and UMI appeared on average more than ten times. In non-small cell lung cancer, the study quantitatively compared TCR alpha and beta repertoires across several tumor regions, matched nontumor lung, and blood. TCR repertoire features were related to nonsynonymous mutation counts determined by whole-exome sequencing of tumor tissue. At surgery, both alpha and beta chains were TCR-sequenced in some 220 tumor regions, 64 matched nontumor lung samples and some 58 PBMC samples.

There are many counts of this clonotype. Its antigen remains undetermined. Base quality data are lacking; no much larger clone is found one base away. What this sample's time point label stands for: sample taken at primary tumor resection. Samples were obtained from approximately 77 patients with early-stage, untreated non-small cell lung cancer from the lung TRACERx cohort. Without any cell sorting, TCR sequencing was performed on whole RNA extracted either from tumor and nontumor lung tissue or from cryopreserved PBMC samples. Only patients with enough RNA available from two or more tumor regions were chosen for TCR sequencing. Libraries came from 5' RACE. The data were produced on a NextSeq 500. To allow correction of PCR and sequencing errors, the TCR library protocol tagged every TCR cDNA molecule with a unique molecular identifier. Under the source paper's analysis protocol: Decombinator tools were used for TCR identification, UMI-based error correction and CDR3 extraction. TCRs above a frequency of 2 per 1,000, corresponding to the top 1% of the tumor frequency distribution, were defined as expanded. Rényi diversity was computed with the R vegan package after subsampling each repertoire 100 times to 5,000 TCRs. CDR3 similarity networks were built from amino acid triplet string-kernel similarity, connecting CDR3s with pairwise similarity above 0.82. TCRdb redid the processing of the public reads, applying fastp at Q25 and MiXCR, and retained in-frame beta chains. Identical CDR3 protein sequences are pooled into one entry, listed with their most common genes and DNA. The V and J calls reflect TCRdb's pipeline rather than the authors' work. The sample has about 13,000 distinct CDR3 sequences on record, 3% to 4.5% of them singletons. Of the sample, more than 35% falls within the top ten clones.

The junction shows trimming of 10 bases on V and 0 bases on J, and the gene matches do not reach 14 bases of it. Inclusive of the bounding cysteine and phenylalanine, the CDR3 is 16 residues long. Only CDR3 DNA is held: 48 bases, read in frame from base 1. The germline V gene encodes CDR1 SGHDT and CDR2 YYEEEE. On the study overall, not on this receptor specifically: Confirming at a functional level the hypothesis that regional TCRs recognize regional mutations was considered to require additional single-cell paired TCR alpha and beta sequencing. Ubiquitous expanded tumor TCRs were detected in blood more often at tumor resection than at routine follow-up.

The clonotype comes from a male donor with early-stage non-small cell lung cancer. The sequences come from PBMCs, collected at surgery. The sequence links TRBV5-6 to TRBJ2-3; 7 nucleotides in the junction match TRBD2. DNA sequence: TGTGCCGCTAAAGGGAGGGTCCCTGATAGCACAGATACGCAGTATTTT. This sequence encodes CAAKGRVPDSTDTQYF. Joined to the reference TRBV5-6 and TRBJ2-3 proteins, this CDR3 gives the full variable domain: DAGVTQSPTHLIKTRGQQVTLRCSPKSGHDTVSWYQQALGQGPQFIFQYYEEEERQRGNFPDRFSGHQFPNYSSELNVNALLLGDSALYLCAAKGRVPDSTDTQYFGPGTRLTVL.